The clone carrying this T cell receptor beta chain was seen a handful of times. The data were taken from a study of blood T cell repertoires in COVID-19. Overall study: Some COVID-19 samples were acute and others convalescent; all came from the United States, Italy and Spain.

Repertoires were generated with immunoSEQ multiplex PCR, while TCRdb's copy carries only in-frame clones and drops some. Found here are a few hundred thousand clones, 70% to 90% of them singletons; the top ten hold about 4.3%. The participants were between roughly 18 and 89 years old and came from roughly 24 US areas. Participants' reported clinical history set cohort assignment. Recovered participants had two consecutive negative NP/OP PCR tests, healthcare professional clearance, or symptom resolution. Sequencing was done on a sample of PBMCs or T cells enriched from blood (not recorded which). This clonotype was obtained from a woman in her 30s who had recovered from COVID-19.

CDR3 loop: CASSLDLGRSQEAFF. The CDR3 DNA follows: TGCGCCAGCAGCTTGGATTTGGGGCGCAGCCAAGAAGCTTTCTTT. The chain employs TRBV5-1 and TRBJ1-1; TRBD1 might be the D (5 bases). There are 15 residues in the CDR3. Germline-derived CDR1 and CDR2 are SGHRS and YFSETQ. The V end was cut by 0 bases, the J end by 8 bases, with 17 bases between.